This T cell receptor beta chain is from a study of control samples from healthy donors and cancer patients. This CDR3 has 11 amino acids. CDR1 SGHRS and CDR2 YFSETQ come from the germline V gene. The ends were cut back, 4 bases at V and 9 bases at J, with 10 bases in the middle. This clone has only a few counts. TCRdb's table, derived via immunoSEQ multiplex PCR, lists solely in-frame clones and lacks some. The table lists over 150,000 clones, about 90% of them singletons. This chain links TRBV5-1 with TRBJ1-1, with D perhaps TRBD1 (5 bases). The receptor was isolated from a woman aged 45-65 years in good health. Sequenced input: blood. In DNA, the CDR3 is TGCGCCAGCAGCGCCGGGGCCCAAGCTTTCTTT. Its protein product is CASSAGAQAFF.